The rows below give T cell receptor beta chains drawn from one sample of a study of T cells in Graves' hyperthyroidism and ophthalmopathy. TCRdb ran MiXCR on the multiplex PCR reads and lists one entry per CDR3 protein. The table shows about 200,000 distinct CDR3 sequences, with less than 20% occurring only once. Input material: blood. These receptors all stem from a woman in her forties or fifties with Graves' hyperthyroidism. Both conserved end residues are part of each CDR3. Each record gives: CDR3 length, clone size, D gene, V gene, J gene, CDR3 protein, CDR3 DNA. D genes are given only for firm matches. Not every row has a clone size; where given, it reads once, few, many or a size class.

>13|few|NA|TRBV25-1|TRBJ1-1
CASTAHIGTEAFF
TGTGCCAGCACCGCACACATCGGGACTGAAGCTTTCTTT
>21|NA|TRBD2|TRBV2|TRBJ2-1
CASRKKLAGVQSHSSYNEQFF
TGTGCCAGCAGAAAAAAACTAGCGGGAGTTCAATCGCATAGCTCCTACAATGAGCAGTTCTTC
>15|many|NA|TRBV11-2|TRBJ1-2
CASSLEGSTNYGYTF
TGTGCCAGCAGCTTGGAGGGCTCGACTAACTATGGCTACACCTTC
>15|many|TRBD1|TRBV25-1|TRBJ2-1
CASSELDRASNEQFF
TGTGCCAGCAGTGAATTAGACAGGGCCTCCAATGAGCAGTTCTTC
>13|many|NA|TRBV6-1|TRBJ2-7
CASSEVTTYVQYF
TGTGCCAGCAGTGAAGTAACTACCTACGTGCAGTACTTC
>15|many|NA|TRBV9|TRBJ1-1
CASSAAGGSGTEAFF
TGTGCCAGCAGCGCTGCTGGAGGGTCCGGGACTGAAGCTTTCTTT
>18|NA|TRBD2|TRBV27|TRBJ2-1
CASSPISPFAGVRNEQFF
TGTGCCAGCAGTCCTATCTCCCCCTTCGCGGGAGTGCGGAATGAGCAGTTCTTC
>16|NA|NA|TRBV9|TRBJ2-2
CASSVGVKQNTGELFF
TGTGCCAGCAGCGTCGGCGTAAAACAGAACACCGGGGAGCTGTTTTTT
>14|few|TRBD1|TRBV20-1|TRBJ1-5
CSARLTGERQPQHF
TGCAGTGCTAGACTGACAGGGGAAAGGCAGCCCCAGCATTTT
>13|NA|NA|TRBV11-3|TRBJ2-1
CASSLLAGSWQFF
TGTGCCAGCAGCTTACTGGCGGGATCTTGGCAGTTCTTC
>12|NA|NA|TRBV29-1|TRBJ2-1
CSVGWPTDEQFF
TGCAGCGTTGGCTGGCCCACGGATGAGCAGTTCTTC
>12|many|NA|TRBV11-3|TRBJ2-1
CASSLHDNEQFF
TGTGCCAGCAGCTTGCACGACAATGAGCAGTTCTTC
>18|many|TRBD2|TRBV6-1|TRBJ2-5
CASFSGLAGSQPAETQYF
TGTGCCAGCTTTTCTGGACTAGCGGGTTCTCAGCCGGCAGAGACCCAGTACTTC
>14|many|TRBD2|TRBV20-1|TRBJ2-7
CSATSSGMFGEQYF
TGCAGTGCGACGTCTAGCGGGATGTTTGGCGAGCAGTACTTC